The source of this TCR beta chain is a study of blood T cell repertoires in COVID-19. At the level of the study: Sites in the United States, Italy and Spain provided acute and convalescent COVID-19 samples. The cDNA or gDNA used as material had been derived from T cells, B-cell-depleted T cells, or PBMCs.

This CDR3 comprises 14 residues. The V gene end was trimmed by 6 bases and the J gene end by 5 bases; junction bases not matched to a gene: 7. Germline CDR1 and CDR2: SNHLY and FYNNEI. Residents of under 25 US areas, aged about 18 to 89 years, made up the participants. In Cohort 3, a recovered donor had either two negative PCRs, clearance, or symptom resolution. Using immunoSEQ multiplex PCR, the repertoire was profiled, and TCRdb retains in-frame clones only, with some absent. This table has 330,000 or so clones, approximately 89% appearing once. Sequences were obtained from PBMCs or T cells enriched from blood (not recorded which). The genes are TRBV2 and TRBJ1-5; 7 bases map to TRBD1. This sequence was found in a young man who had recovered from COVID-19. CDR3 residues: CASRYRQGDQPQHF. In DNA form, the CDR3 reads TGTGCCAGCAGATACAGACAGGGAGATCAGCCCCAGCATTTT.